This TCR beta chain was identified during a study of shared T cell receptors in the human thymus. V gave up 3 bases and J gave up 0 bases, with 15 bases separating them. CDR3 length: 16 residues. CDR1 GTSNPN and CDR2 SVGIG come from the germline V gene (reference sequence). The method was immunoSEQ multiplex PCR; TCRdb's version includes in-frame clones alone and lacks a portion of them. The table includes about 660,000 clones, about 87% detected once. This sample also appeared in a second study, on human thymus T cells. That study reports: Corrective heart surgery yielded resections, and these provided the thymus tissue. Among unrelated individuals, related research reported thymic repertoires that overlapped highly.

The chain employs TRBV30 and TRBJ1-3; D uncertain. This TCR was sampled from a boy under two years old with a congenital heart defect. The sequenced material came from thymocytes. CDR3 loop: CAWRLAGTSSGNTIYF. The CDR3 DNA reads as TGTGCCTGGAGACTGGCAGGCACGAGCTCTGGAAACACCATATATTTT.